What follows is one T cell receptor (beta chain) and its context. It has no known antigen specificity. The input lacks base qualities; no much larger clone sits a single base away. The sample is drawn from a study of immune evolution from preneoplasia to lung adenocarcinoma (dated by TCRdb to about 2021). Notes on the research overall: HLA loss of heterozygosity was found in around 7% of AIS, around 15% of MIA and 30% to 40% of ADC lesions, and in no AAH lesions. The study combined immune gene expression, TCR sequencing and multiplex immunofluorescence to profile immune contexture across lung adenocarcinoma precursors and invasive adenocarcinoma. Resected precursor lesions (AAH, AIS, MIA) and invasive adenocarcinomas were compared with paired morphologically normal lung tissue. The sample size was set by how many specimens were available, not by a prior power calculation. The immune data were combined with whole exome sequencing and methylation data from the same cohort of nodules. In total, the cohort included 50 to 60 patients with pulmonary nodules, all of whom underwent surgical resection. TCR sequencing data came from approximately 46 patients. According to the study, over a hundred samples were used for TCR sequencing. POLYSOLVER was used to infer class I HLA alleles from exome data, and LOHHLA was used to detect allele-specific HLA loss.

On the study overall, not on this receptor specifically: T cell clonality was highest in KRAS-mutant nodules compared with EGFR-mutant or double wild-type lesions. Normal lung had the highest top T cell clone frequencies, which appeared to decline progressively from AAH through AIS, MIA and invasive adenocarcinoma. Because every patient came from Japan and China, how well the results apply to Western populations was uncertain. Clonality was highest in normal lung, while later-stage lesions appeared to have lower clonality but higher T cell density and diversity. The findings rested on association rather than direct causation, and larger cohorts with long-term follow-up and longitudinal biopsies were considered necessary.

CDR3 length: 15 amino acids, cysteine to phenylalanine. The kept DNA is CDR3 alone, 45 bases in frame from the first base. Trimming removed 4 bases from V and 4 bases from J, leaving 13 bases between the germline ends. CDR1 and CDR2 are drawn from the germline V gene: LGHNA, YNFKEQ. The immunoSEQ hsTCRbeta Kit was used to sequence TCR beta CDR3 regions from DNA. In the authors' own workflow: TCR sequencing data were analysed with the ImmunoSEQ Analyzer. T cell clonality was calculated on productive rearrangements as 1 minus Pielou's evenness. To measure T cell diversity, the inverse Simpson index was applied to productive templates. T cell density was expressed as TCR beta template counts normalized to usable DNA, with usable DNA estimated by amplifying and sequencing housekeeping genes. TCR metrics were compared across histologic stages using two-sided Kruskal-Wallis tests. Entries here come from immuneACCESS through TCRdb and include only in-frame sequences with V and J called. Some clones fail to appear in such tables; in the studies checked, an unresolved V gene covers under half of the shortfall, and the cause of the remainder is unknown. The V and J calls and clone size were taken over from that table, and D and trimming were inferred from the DNA. The sample table contains tens of thousands of clones; only one count was recorded for just under 75% of them. Clones ranked in the top ten supply around 5% of the sample.

Resection was performed on patients in Japan or China between the mid-2010s and the late 2010s. Two lung cancer pathologists independently confirmed the histologic diagnosis of each case on H&E slides. Premalignant or tumor cells were enriched for nucleic acid extraction by macro-dissection performed after pathologic assessment. DNA was isolated from FFPE tissue using the AllPrep DNA/RNA FFPE Kit. The TCR comes from a person aged 55 to 70 with invasive lung adenocarcinoma. Some clones in this sample may be carry-over from other donors' samples. Rearrangement joined TRBV4-2 to TRBJ2-2; the D gene is not confidently resolved. Sequenced: FFPE invasive lung adenocarcinoma tissue. The cell subset or site label of this sample denotes: frankly invasive lung adenocarcinoma (ADC). CDR3 sequence: CASSLPSPATGELFF. The bases read TGTGCCAGCAGCCTCCCCTCTCCGGCCACCGGGGAGCTGTTTTTT.